The entry that follows covers one TCR beta chain sequence. The antigen is undetermined. The V and J ends lost 1 base and 4 bases respectively, with 11 bases between them. CDR1 is LGHNA and CDR2 is YSLEER in the germline V gene. The CDR3 sequence is 15 residues long. The PCR had 60 Vbeta and 13 Jbeta primers. The protocol was immunoSEQ multiplex PCR, while the TCRdb copy is restricted to in-frame clones and leaves out a portion. The sample has some 110,000 clones, about 81% seen once. These data are taken from a study of cytomegalovirus exposure and HLA in healthy donors. Findings of the study overall: TCR beta V- and J-gene trimming was later associated with a missense DCLRE1C variant. Listed as cytomegalovirus-associated were 170 or so TCR beta chains.

Sequenced input: PBMCs. The clonotype was recovered from a man aged 25-40 years in good health and CMV-seronegative. The chain combines TRBV4-3 with TRBJ2-1; a possible D gene is TRBD1 (6 bases). The CDR3 region has the DNA TGCGCCAGCAGCCAAGTACAGGGTTCGTACAATGAGCAGTTCTTC. It translates to CASSQVQGSYNEQFF.